The entry below gives a single T cell receptor (beta chain) sequence along with its context. What antigen it recognizes has not been identified. Base qualities are not at hand, and no much larger clone is one base apart. The cohort consisted of some 730 healthy bone marrow donors. At the time of sampling, every cohort member was nominally healthy, though immune exposures that went unrecorded were likely present. The donor tested CMV seronegative and was one of the 352 seronegative cohort members. A peripheral blood sample was collected from each donor, and TCR beta sequencing was performed on peripheral blood mononuclear cells. The Qiagen DNeasy Blood Extraction Kit was used to extract genomic DNA from the blood cell samples. The library was built by means of the immunoSEQ multiplex PCR assay. For the multiplex PCR, a mixture combining 60 forward primers for TCR Vbeta segments and 13 reverse primers for TCR Jbeta segments was used. The CDR3 region of rearranged TCR beta genes was amplified from genomic DNA by a multiplex PCR assay. The Illumina HiSeq System was used to sequence the amplified TCR beta libraries as 87-base-pair reads. In the paper's pipeline: A later analysis counted approximately 76 million unique TCR beta chains across the 670 or so repertoires, and 9 million to 14 million of these chains were shared by at least two donors. A nearest-neighbor algorithm error-corrected the raw reads and collapsed the reads into unique sequences, merging closely related sequences to remove PCR and sequencing errors. CDR3 sequences were aligned to IMGT reference sequences to assign V, D and J gene segments. For a sequence to be retained, a match of at least six nucleotides was required to both a V gene segment and a J gene segment. A rearrangement counted as productive if the CDR3 had no stop codons and remained in frame with V and J, and every other rearrangement counted as non-productive. Following IMGT convention, CDR3 was defined as the stretch from the second conserved V-encoded cysteine up to the conserved J-encoded phenylalanine. Sequences without an unambiguous match to a single V gene segment were excluded from the earlier analysis of 587 of the donors. An earlier analysis of several hundred of the donors called V segments functional above 56.7% productive rearrangements and segregating when the between-donor standard deviation exceeded 5%. A statistical classification framework was built for diagnosing cytomegalovirus status from the catalog of TCR beta chain sequences. In a later analysis, TCR nucleotide sequences were compared against IMGT/GENE-DB human TR gene sequences so that V and J genes could be assigned. The TCRdist pipeline was used in a later analysis to assign CDR3 sequences and most-parsimonious VDJ recombination scenarios. In a later analysis, each TCR beta chain was defined by its CDR3 amino acid sequence together with its V-gene family, and reads without a unique V-gene family were excluded. In a later analysis, nearly 600 highly shared, low-generation-probability nucleotide sequences were removed to address suspected cross-contamination and a sequencing artifact. A later analysis calculated a clonal expansion index for each public chain from normalized within-repertoire ranks of inferred template counts. In a later analysis, generation probabilities were computed with a VDJ recombination model fitted to out-of-frame rearrangements, and the resulting probabilities were checked against IGoR. Hypergeometric tests were used in a later analysis to score TCR-TCR, TCR-HLA and TCR-CMV co-occurrence, with a repertoire-size bias correction applied to the TCR pairs. A later analysis estimated false discovery rates by permuting HLA or CMV assignments 20 times. A later analysis grouped co-occurring TCRs with DBSCAN, adding TCRdist sequence similarity when clustering within HLA-allele-positive subsets. Repertoires with fewer than 30,000 or more than 120,000 public chains were left out of co-occurrence clustering, as were about 5 repertoires with anomalous nucleotide sharing. TCRdb provides this immuneACCESS table in a form limited to in-frame rearrangements. Some clones are lacking; in checked studies, under half of them reflect an unresolved V gene, and why the rest are absent is not known. V, J and clone size were drawn from that table, and D and trimming were deduced from the DNA. For this sample there are about 69,000 clones; about 80% appear just once. 3% to 3.5% of the sample goes to the ten largest clones.

From its cysteine to its phenylalanine, the CDR3 spans 15 amino acids. CDR3 DNA is the only sequence kept; it has 45 bases, read in frame from the first base. Trimmed from V: 5 bases; trimmed from J: 5 bases; junction bases lacking a gene match: 6. Via the germline V gene, CDR1 is MDHEN and CDR2 SYDVKM. The data derive from a study of cytomegalovirus exposure and HLA in healthy donors (dated by TCRdb to 2016 to 2017). Context from the whole study: According to an earlier analysis of a few hundred of the donors, roughly 180 million T cells yielded over 100 million unique TCR beta sequences and 276 Gb of sequence data. Roughly 300 gigabases of sequencing data and tens of millions of unique TCR sequences were included in an early release covering roughly 600 HLA-typed donors. Of the roughly 400 genotyped donors, 80% to 90% were placed in the genetic ancestry cluster associated with self-reported Caucasian donors. The aim of the study was to test whether cataloging public T cell receptors could identify signatures of past pathogen exposure. Using immunosequencing, the study profiled T cell repertoires from roughly 650 subjects and related those repertoires to cytomegalovirus serostatus. A separate validation cohort of about 110 different subjects was used in addition to the approximately 670-subject first cohort. High-throughput TCR immunosequencing, statistical association of individual TCRs with disease status, and machine learning were combined to predict cytomegalovirus infection status. In a later analysis, previously published TCR beta repertoires from about 640 donors were re-analyzed and high-resolution HLA genotyping was added so that TCR occurrence patterns could be studied. Rather than using new phenotypic data, the later analysis identified candidate immune exposures from TCR beta sequences and from how often those sequences occurred across donors. An earlier analysis of fewer than 750 of the donors used high-throughput TCR beta sequencing to judge whether each TCR beta V gene segment behaved as functional or pseudogenic. Donor age, sex, ethnicity and CMV serostatus were compiled together with the repertoire data. In a later genetic analysis, genome-wide SNP genotypes for about three fifths of the 666 donors were used, and that subset was treated as a discovery cohort. Every repertoire in the discovery cohort had been generated on one and the same sequencing platform. Both class I and class II loci were covered by HLA typing, at four-digit resolution. The number of donors typed differed by locus, with roughly 620-630 for A, B, C, DRB1 and DQB1, around 500 for DQA1, nearly 610 for DPA1, and 450 to 480 for DPB1. A handful of DR-DQ haplotypes were handled as single units for association and clustering because linkage in the cohort was strong. On average, roughly 200,000 unique TCR beta nucleotide sequences were sequenced per donor among some 430 genotyped donors of the cohort, with 15% to 20% of those sequences being non-productive.

On the study overall, not on this receptor specifically: Because HLA typing was unavailable for some donors at each locus, only the typed subset was used in association tests. According to a later analysis, most CMV-associated TCR beta chains appeared to be HLA-restricted, and the HLA associations seemed to be driven largely by CMV exposure. The study listed approximately 150 TCR beta chains as associated with cytomegalovirus. In a later analysis, around 15,000 TCR beta sequences were associated with specific HLA alleles at a false discovery rate of 0.05. An association between a missense DCLRE1C variant and V-gene and J-gene trimming of TCR beta chains was found in a later genetic analysis and replicated in an independent cohort. This cohort had only TCR beta chains sequenced, and the lack of alpha or paired-chain data limited which features could be detected. A cluster of highly shared sequence variants was judged likely to be a technical artifact of the sequencing pipeline. A later analysis reported that several top co-occurrence clusters appeared linked to parvovirus B19, influenza, CMV and Epstein-Barr virus. Seventeen rarely observed V segments, including chromosome 9 orphons, were excluded from the earlier analysis of approximately 500 of the donors because counts were too low. According to a later genetic analysis, donors in an Asian-associated ancestry cluster had fewer N-insertions in productive TCRs than the approximately 610-donor mean. Immune exposure information for the cohort was limited to CMV serostatus. The presence/absence analyses assumed that sequencing depth was roughly uniform across donors, and that assumption may not be true. Linkage disequilibrium might explain the correlated functional status among segregating V segments, but an unknown experimental factor could not be ruled out. It was suggested by the authors that the approach could potentially be generalized to other disease states and immunological phenotypes. Compared with equally common non-associated chains, HLA-associated TCR beta chains in a later analysis were more clonally expanded and had lower generation probabilities. Some IMGT-functional V segments, including TRBV6-2 and TRBV6-3, could not be distinguished by the 87-base-pair reads and were therefore excluded. Most TCR sequences were seen in very few donors, while some public TCRs were found in many individuals. The classifier was reported to diagnose cytomegalovirus status with high specificity and sensitivity in both the original cohort and the validation cohort. In vitro tests confirmed that a few of the cytomegalovirus-associated TCR beta chains recognize cytomegalovirus antigens. Strong co-occurrence of HLA alleles, especially DR and DQ, made assigning TCR associations to individual alleles difficult. In an earlier analysis of roughly 560 of the donors, most TCR beta V segments were observed in productive rearrangements about 90% or about 30% of the time, broadly matching IMGT annotations. A later analysis found that TCR association rates varied across HLA loci, with DRB1 alleles showing the most associated TCRs and HLA-C alleles the fewest. A further reported finding was that TCR beta sequences accurately predicted the HLA-A and HLA-B alleles for most subjects in the first cohort.

This clonotype originated in a man younger than 35 in good health and CMV-seronegative. Sequencing input: PBMCs. This sequence uses TRBV28 and TRBJ1-1; 12 central bases correspond to TRBD1. The encoded CDR3 is CASSAGQGAWTEAFF. The DNA sequence is as follows: TGTGCCAGCAGTGCGGGACAGGGGGCATGGACTGAAGCTTTCTTT.